This T cell receptor (beta chain) comes out of a study of low-dose radiotherapy and immunotherapy resistance in tumors. In the study overall: Cohort 1 got 0.5 Gy per fraction every 2 weeks, 6.5 Gy in total. For four cycles from cycle 1 day 1, patients took 300 mg oral aspirin daily.

Time point meaning: after trial treatment. Regarding treatment: LDRT plus nivolumab, ipilimumab, low-dose cyclophosphamide and aspirin (RACIN trial). The donors' treatment consisted of nivolumab, ipilimumab, aspirin, low-dose cyclophosphamide and low-dose radiotherapy. Qualifying patients carried advanced solid tumors devoid of tumor-infiltrating lymphocytes. TRAV and TRBV primers primed cDNA for both TCRalpha and TCRbeta. TCRs were amplified for approximately 22 PCR cycles with a constant-region primer and V-primer adapter. TCRdb re-called the reads through MiXCR, storing one row per CDR3 protein. The table includes approximately 45,000 distinct CDR3 sequences, around a quarter detected once. In this sample, this clonotype turned up many times. This TCR came from a male donor with prostate cancer. Sequenced material: PBMCs, taken after low-dose radiotherapy plus immunotherapy.

The CDR3 DNA follows: TGTGCCAGTAGTATAGCGGGGGGGACCGGGGAGCTGTTTTTT. Protein product: CASSIAGGTGELFF. The chain has TRBV19 and TRBJ2-2; 8 bases align to TRBD2. The V gene's germline CDR1 is LNHDA and CDR2 SQIVND (reference sequence). This CDR3 region has 14 residues. V dropped 1 base and J dropped 5; count of bases not matched to a gene: 0.